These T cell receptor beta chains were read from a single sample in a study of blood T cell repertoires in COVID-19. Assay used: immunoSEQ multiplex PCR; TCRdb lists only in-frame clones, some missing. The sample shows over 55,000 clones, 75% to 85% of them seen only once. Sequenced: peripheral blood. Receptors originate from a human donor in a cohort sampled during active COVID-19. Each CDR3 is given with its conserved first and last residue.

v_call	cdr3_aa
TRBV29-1	CCVSTGDRSGANVLSF
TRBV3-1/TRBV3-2	CASSPDRGAGYTF
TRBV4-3	CASSQGGGYEQYF
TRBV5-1	CASSLVWNQGEDYGYTF
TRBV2	CASSVSGMLNYGYTF
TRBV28	CASSTLGTGKETQYF
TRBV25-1	CASSDPTGGFYNEQFF
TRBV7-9	CASVRGSSYNEQFF
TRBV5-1	CASSLTGMNTEAFF
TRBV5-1	CASSSQAASTDTQYF
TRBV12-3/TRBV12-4	CASSQGAETQYF
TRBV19	CASSNGFRGEQYF
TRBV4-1	CASSQWLKGTGAVSAYEQYF
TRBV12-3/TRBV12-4	CASAELGREQYF
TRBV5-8	CASSPLVITEQFF
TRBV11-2	CASSLDGGGSSSYEQYF
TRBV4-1	CASSQGRAYNEQFF
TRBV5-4	CASSLVAGPNYGYTF
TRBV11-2	CASSLGLLGGETQYF
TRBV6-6	CASKGRDTGELFF
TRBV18	CASSPGTGGNQPQHF
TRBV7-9	CASSFRDIQYF
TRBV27	CASSSQGADFYGQYF
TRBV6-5	CASNEQGGQPQHF
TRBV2	CASTRDTRVPAQHF
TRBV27	CASSPAVGAYEQYF
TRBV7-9	CASSVSGGEIYNEQFF
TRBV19	CASSIDPWTGKTFF
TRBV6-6	CASDKGPGGNQPQHF
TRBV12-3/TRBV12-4	CATQRVYNSPLHF
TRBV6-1	CASSERGETQYF
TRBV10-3	CAISDFVQGNSPLHF
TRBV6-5	CASRNRVRNTEAFF
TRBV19	CASRGQGGRTEAFF
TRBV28	CASRSIGGSYQPQHF
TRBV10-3	CAISRARTDTQYF
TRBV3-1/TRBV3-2	CASSLPGTSGGTDTQYF
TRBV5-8	CASSSDPGGMSEAFF
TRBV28	CASIRNPGTSGRGLGGANVLTF
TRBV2	CASSKSPGGADYGYTF
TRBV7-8	CASTSEGLAGGEFF
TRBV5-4	CASSLAGNHEQYF
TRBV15	CATGQGLSHEQYF
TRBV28	CASSTGVPEAFF
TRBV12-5	CASGLAPGGGPREQYF
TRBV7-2	CASSPDSSYNEQFF
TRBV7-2	CASSATGTGGNYGYTF
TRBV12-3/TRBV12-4	CASSLGLNQPQHF